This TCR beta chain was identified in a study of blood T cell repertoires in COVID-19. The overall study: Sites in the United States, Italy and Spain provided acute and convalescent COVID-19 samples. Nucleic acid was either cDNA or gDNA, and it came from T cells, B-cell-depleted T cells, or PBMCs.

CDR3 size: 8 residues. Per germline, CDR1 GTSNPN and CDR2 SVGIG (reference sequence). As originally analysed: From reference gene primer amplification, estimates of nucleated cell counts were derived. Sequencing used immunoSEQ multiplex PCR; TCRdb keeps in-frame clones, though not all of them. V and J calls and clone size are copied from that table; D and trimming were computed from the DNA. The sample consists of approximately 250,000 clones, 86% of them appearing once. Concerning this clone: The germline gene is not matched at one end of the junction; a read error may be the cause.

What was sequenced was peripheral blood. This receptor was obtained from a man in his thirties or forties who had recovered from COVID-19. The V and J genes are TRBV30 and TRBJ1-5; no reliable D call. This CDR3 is CGDRPQHF. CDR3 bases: TGCGGTGATCGTCCCCAGCATTTT.